This T cell receptor beta chain was found in a study of cytomegalovirus exposure and HLA in healthy donors. Study findings and constraints: Presence/absence analyses supposed approximately even sequencing depth among donors.

For this clone: The antigen remains unidentified.

The CDR3 sequence is 15 residues long. CDR1 MDHEN and CDR2 SYDVKM come from the germline V gene. V lost 5 bases and J 1 base, leaving 13 bases between the germline ends. The PCR contained 60 Vbeta and 13 Jbeta primers. Profiled with immunoSEQ multiplex PCR; TCRdb holds only in-frame clones, not every one. Here the sample table reports 130,000 or so clones. This sequence originates from a woman aged 40 to 49 in good health and CMV-seronegative. The chain uses TRBV28 and TRBJ2-3; a possible D gene is TRBD2 (5 bases). The sequencing input was PBMCs. CDR3 region: CASSPLGAGTDTQYF. The CDR3 DNA reads as TGTGCCAGCAGTCCCCTGGGAGCGGGCACAGATACGCAGTATTTT.